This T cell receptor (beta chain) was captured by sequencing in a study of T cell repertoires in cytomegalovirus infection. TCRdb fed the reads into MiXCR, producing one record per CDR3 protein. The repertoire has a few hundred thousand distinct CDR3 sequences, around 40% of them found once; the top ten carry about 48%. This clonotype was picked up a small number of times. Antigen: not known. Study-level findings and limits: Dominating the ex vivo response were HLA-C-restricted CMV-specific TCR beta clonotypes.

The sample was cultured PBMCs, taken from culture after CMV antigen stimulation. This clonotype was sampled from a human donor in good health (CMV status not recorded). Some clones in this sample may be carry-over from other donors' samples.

CDR3 nucleotides: TGTGCCAGCCCCCGGGACAGGAACACCGGGGAGCTGTTTTTT. This codes for CASPRDRNTGELFF. The chain has TRBV7-9 and TRBJ2-2; 7 bases are a match to TRBD1. With 8 bases clipped from V and 1 base from J, the junction kept 4 bases outside the gene matches. This CDR3 contains 14 residues. The germline V gene encodes CDR1 SEHNR and CDR2 FQNEAQ (reference sequence). Variable domain in full (rest from reference TRBV7-9 and TRBJ2-2): DTGVSQNPRHKITKRGQNVTFRCDPISEHNRLYWYRQTLGQGPEFLTYFQNEAQLEKSRLLSDRFSAERPKGSFSTLEIQRTEQGDSAMYLCASPRDRNTGELFFGEGSRLTVL.